These 22 T cell receptor beta chains originate from one sample sequenced in a study of long-term antiretroviral therapy in people with HIV. Samples were assayed with immunoSEQ v3.0 at survey level. Profiling relied on immunoSEQ multiplex PCR, and the TCRdb table lists in-frame clones only, not all of them. The data show about 24,000 clones, about 86% seen once. Sequencing was performed on unsorted PBMCs, taken at the start of antiretroviral therapy, before treatment. Receptors originate from a woman younger than 30 with HIV.

CDR3 sequence (DNA): TGTGCCAGCAGTACCCTCATGGGTGCCGGTACCGAGCAGTACTTC. It encodes CASSTLMGAGTEQYF. This sequence joins TRBV7-2 and TRBJ2-7; no clear D. V lost 6 bases, J lost 6 bases, and 21 bases lay in between. The germline V gene encodes CDR1 SGHTA and CDR2 FQGNSA. The CDR3 length is 15 residues.

The chain combines TRBV11-2 with TRBJ2-7; D is possibly TRBD1 or TRBD2 (5 bases each). The CDR3 runs to 14 residues. Per the germline V gene, CDR1 is SGHAT and CDR2 is FQNNGV. The ends were cut back, 1 base at V and 3 bases at J, with 10 bases in the middle. The chain's CDR3 is CASSLAGTVYEQYF. CDR3 DNA sequence: TGTGCCAGCAGCTTAGCCGGGACGGTCTACGAGCAGTACTTC. Full variable domain (missing parts from reference TRBV11-2 and TRBJ2-7): EAGVAQSPRYKIIEKRQSVAFWCNPISGHATLYWYQQILGQGPKLLIQFQNNGVVDDSQLPKDRFSAERLKGVDSTLKIQPAKLEDSAVYLCASSLAGTVYEQYFGPGTRLTVT.

V is TRBV11-3 and J is TRBJ2-2; maybe TRBD1 (5 bases). Per germline, CDR1 SGHNT and CDR2 YENEEA. The length of the CDR3 is 12 residues. V was pared by 6 bases and J by 8 bases, with 10 bases between. CDR3 nucleotide sequence: TGTGCCAGCAGGACAGAGTTTGGGGAGCTGTTTTTT. This gives the protein CASRTEFGELFF. Using reference TRBV11-3 and TRBJ2-2 for the parts outside the CDR3, the full variable domain is EAGVVQSPRYKIIEKKQPVAFWCNPISGHNTLYWYLQNLGQGPELLIRYENEEAVDDSQLPKDRFSAERLKGVDSTLKIQPAELGDSAVYLCASRTEFGELFFGEGSRLTVL.

J is TRBJ2-3 and V is TRBV28; 7 nucleotides agree with TRBD2. Trimming at V came to 10 bases and at J to 3 bases, leaving 10 bases not matched to a gene. From germline, CDR1 is MDHEN and CDR2 SYDVKM. The CDR3 runs 14 residues. In nucleotides, the CDR3 is TGTGCCACCCAACCCCAACTAGCGACAGATACGCAGTATTTT. It yields the protein CATQPQLATDTQYF.

Sample share makes this clone medium-sized. The chain combines TRBV4-3 with TRBJ2-7; D is unresolved. V dropped 0 bases and J dropped 3 bases, with 18 bases sitting between them. The CDR3 runs 17 residues. CDR1 is LGHNA and CDR2 is YSLEER in the germline V gene. The CDR3: CASSQDLVFSSYYEQYF. CDR3 DNA sequence: TGCGCCAGCAGCCAAGATCTGGTCTTCAGTTCCTACTACGAGCAGTACTTC.

V and J are TRBV5-1 and TRBJ1-1; 8 bases agree with TRBD1. Unmatched junction bases numbered 16, after V lost 4 bases and J lost 11 bases. Germline values: CDR1 SGHRS, CDR2 YFSETQ. The CDR3 has 15 amino acids. The CDR3, as DNA: TGCGCCAGCAGCGGGGGACAGGCAGAAGAGACCATGGCTTTCTTT. It translates to CASSGGQAEETMAFF.

In this sample, this clone turned up a few times. J is TRBJ2-7 and V is TRBV6-1, with TRBD1 matching over 10 bases. The CDR3 extends over 15 amino acids. Germline V gene data show CDR1 as MNHNS and CDR2 as SASEGT. Germline trimming cut 2 bases from V and 6 bases from J; bases unmatched to any gene: 7. For the CDR3, the DNA is TGTGCCAGCAGTGAAAGCCCGACAGGGGGCCTCGAGCAGTACTTC. Translating it yields CASSESPTGGLEQYF.

The V and J genes are TRBV10-3 and TRBJ1-5; 7 bases agree with TRBD1. Germline CDR1 is ENHRY and CDR2 is SYGVKD. Unmatched junction bases numbered 6, after V lost 6 bases and J lost 4 bases. The CDR3 spans 14 residues. As DNA, the CDR3 is TGTGCCATCAGCCTTGACAGGGCGAATCAGCCCCAGCATTTT. Its protein product is CAISLDRANQPQHF.

DNA of the CDR3: TGTGCCAGCAGTCTACAGTTTGCGGAGAACACTGAAGCTTTCTTT. It codes for CASSLQFAENTEAFF. The chain has TRBV6-1 and TRBJ1-1; D ambiguous. The CDR3 runs to 15 residues. Trimming took 5 bases from V and 1 from J, leaving 14 bases between them. CDR1 is MNHNS and CDR2 is SASEGT in the germline V gene.

V gene TRBV6-5 combines with J gene TRBJ2-1; TRBD2 aligns across 12 bases. J was trimmed by 5 bases and V by 9 bases; bases with no gene match: 8. This CDR3 region has 15 residues. Germline lookup yields CDR1 MNHEY and CDR2 SVGAGI. The DNA for the CDR3 is TGTGCCAGTTCAGGCCTAGCGGGGGGGGACAATGAGCAGTTCTTC. Translating gives CASSGLAGGDNEQFF.

The V gene is TRBV7-6, the J gene TRBJ2-1, with D possibly matching TRBD1 (5 bases). Germline V gene data show CDR1 as SGHVS and CDR2 as FNYEAQ. The ends were cut back, 1 base at V and 13 bases at J, with 17 bases in the middle. The CDR3 runs to 14 residues. This chain's CDR3 is CASSLEAVGPDQFF. CDR3 coding DNA: TGTGCCAGCAGCTTAGAAGCAGTGGGGCCAGACCAGTTCTTC.

V and J are TRBV19 and TRBJ2-1; either TRBD1 or TRBD2 may fit D (5 bases each). The ends were cut back, 6 bases at V and 3 bases at J, with 18 bases in the middle. Germline values: CDR1 LNHDA, CDR2 SQIVND (reference sequence). This CDR3 region has 16 residues. The chain's CDR3 is CASSSISGTLYNEQFF. The CDR3, as DNA: TGTGCCAGTAGCTCAATATCCGGGACCCTCTACAATGAGCAGTTCTTC.

The chain has TRBV5-3 and TRBJ2-1; D is ambiguous. TRBV5-3 is annotated as an ORF whose role is uncertain. The CDR3 runs 15 residues. The ends were cut back, 7 bases at V and 4 bases at J, with 18 bases in the middle. CDR3 loop: CAREYTGGEYNEQFF. The DNA of the CDR3 is TGTGCCAGAGAGTATACGGGTGGAGAATACAATGAGCAGTTCTTC.

The gene calls are TRBV5-4 and TRBJ2-2; TRBD1 might be the D (6 bases). Trimming cost V 4 bases and J 8 bases, with 12 bases left between them. This CDR3 is 13 amino acids long. From germline, CDR1 is SGHNT and CDR2 YYREEE (reference sequence). This chain's CDR3 is CASSRDRTGELFF. The CDR3 nucleotides are TGTGCCAGCAGCCGAGACAGGACGGGGGAGCTGTTTTTT.

This chain links TRBV6-1 with TRBJ2-7; no clear D gene. The CDR3 sequence is 14 residues long. The V end was cut by 8 bases, the J end by 0 bases, with 14 bases between. CDR1 MNHNS and CDR2 SASEGT come from the germline V gene. The CDR3 spells CASLTLVSSYEQYF. The CDR3 nucleotides read TGTGCCAGCCTGACCCTAGTGAGCTCCTACGAGCAGTACTTC.

V and J are TRBV7-9 and TRBJ2-6; perhaps TRBD2 as D (6 bases). The CDR3 sequence is 15 residues long. Trimming stripped 5 bases from V and 1 base from J, with 9 bases between. Germline V gene data show CDR1 as SEHNR and CDR2 as FQNEAQ (reference sequence). CDR3 sequence reads: CASSPGRSGANVLTF. CDR3 DNA: TGTGCCAGCAGCCCTGGGAGGTCTGGGGCCAACGTCCTGACTTTC.

The chain joins TRBV5-1 to TRBJ1-1, with D unresolved. This CDR3 is 15 amino acids long. V was shortened by 1 base and J by 2 bases, with 12 bases between the two germline ends. Germline loops: CDR1 SGHRS, CDR2 YFSETQ. The CDR3 loop reads CASSLISPTNTEAFF. CDR3 nucleotides: TGCGCCAGCAGCTTGATTAGCCCGACTAACACTGAAGCTTTCTTT.

The chain carries TRBV5-4 and TRBJ2-5; 11 bases match TRBD2. Germline lookup yields CDR1 SGHNT and CDR2 YYREEE (reference sequence). Unmatched junction bases numbered 10, after V lost 4 bases and J lost 5 bases. The length of the CDR3 is 16 residues. As DNA, the CDR3 is TGTGCCAGCAGCCATACTAGCGGGAGTAGAGGGGAGACCCAGTACTTC. The encoded protein is CASSHTSGSRGETQYF.

This clone has only a few counts. CDR3 sequence reads: CTSSPIFPIIQETQYF. The CDR3 DNA sequence: TGCACCAGCAGCCCGATTTTCCCTATTATACAAGAGACCCAGTACTTC. The chain links TRBV1 to TRBJ2-5; TRBD2 reflects the table's D call only, with no check against the DNA. TRBV1 is annotated as a pseudogene. There are 16 residues in the CDR3.

The CDR3 DNA sequence: TGTGCCAGCAGTGCCGCTCCGGGCGGGGGGCCCGGGGAGCTGTTTTTT. Residues: CASSAAPGGGPGELFF. This chain joins TRBV6-4 and TRBJ2-2, with 8 bases matching TRBD2. The germline V gene encodes CDR1 MRHNA and CDR2 SNTAGT. The CDR3 consists of 16 residues. Trimming took 4 bases from V and 6 from J; bases not matched to a gene: 10.

The gene calls are TRBV27 and TRBJ2-3, with D possibly TRBD1 on 7 matching bases. Trimming cost V 4 bases and J 2 bases, with 13 bases left between them. Per the germline V gene, CDR1 is MNHEY and CDR2 is SMNVEV (reference sequence). The CDR3 runs to 15 residues. The chain's CDR3 is CASSWAGGITDTQYF. The CDR3 DNA is TGTGCCAGCAGTTGGGCAGGGGGGATCACAGATACGCAGTATTTT.

J is TRBJ2-7 and V is TRBV18; possibly TRBD2 for D (6 bases). Trimming took 3 bases from V and 2 from J, leaving 14 bases between them. CDR3 length equals 15 residues. CDR1 and CDR2 (germline): KGHSH, LQKENI. CDR3: CASSPPGEPTYEQYF. The CDR3 bases are TGTGCCAGCTCACCCCCGGGGGAGCCAACCTACGAGCAGTACTTC. Combining the CDR3 with reference TRBV18 and TRBJ2-7 gives the whole variable domain NAGVMQNPRHLVRRRGQEARLRCSPMKGHSHVYWYRQLPEEGLKFMVYLQKENIIDESGMPKERFSAEFPKEGPSILRIQQVVRGDSAAYFCASSPPGEPTYEQYFGPGTRLTVT.